This T cell receptor beta chain comes out of a study of T cells in Graves' hyperthyroidism and ophthalmopathy. The sample holds a few counts of this clonotype. Germline lookup yields CDR1 SGHRS and CDR2 YFSETQ. The CDR3 loop spans 14 amino acids. V was cut by 4 bases and J by 6 bases, with 14 bases left in between. The TCR beta CDR3 regions underwent amplification using RNA transcripts as the source. The TCR CDR3 first-round RT-PCR relied on the HTBI primer set. In TCRdb, the multiplex PCR reads were re-called with MiXCR into one record per CDR3 protein. Here the sample spans under 600,000 distinct CDR3 sequences, around 15% being singletons.

The sample taken for sequencing was blood. The chain has TRBV5-1 and TRBJ2-1; D remains ambiguous. This clonotype was obtained from a woman aged 35 to 49 with Graves' ophthalmopathy. CDR3 loop: CASSNPGLSNEQFF. The CDR3 DNA follows: TGCGCCAGCAGCAATCCAGGTTTATCCAATGAGCAGTTCTTC. The whole variable domain, filled in from reference TRBV5-1 and TRBJ2-1, reads KAGVTQTPRYLIKTRGQQVTLSCSPISGHRSVSWYQQTPGQGLQFLFEYFSETQRNKGNFPGRFSGRQFSNSRSEMNVSTLELGDSALYLCASSNPGLSNEQFFGPGTRLTVL.